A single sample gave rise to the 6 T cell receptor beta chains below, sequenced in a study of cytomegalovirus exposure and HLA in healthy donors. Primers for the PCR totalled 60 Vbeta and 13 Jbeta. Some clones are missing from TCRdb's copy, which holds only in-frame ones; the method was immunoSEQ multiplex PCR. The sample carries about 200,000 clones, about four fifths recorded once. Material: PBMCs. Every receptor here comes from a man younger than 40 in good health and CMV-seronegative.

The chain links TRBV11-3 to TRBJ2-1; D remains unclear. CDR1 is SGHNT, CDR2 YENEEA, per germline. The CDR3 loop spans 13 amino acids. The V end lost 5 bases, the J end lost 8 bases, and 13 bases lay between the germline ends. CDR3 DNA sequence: TGTGCCAGCAGCCTGGGCCACTCTGATGAGCAGTTCTTC. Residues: CASSLGHSDEQFF.

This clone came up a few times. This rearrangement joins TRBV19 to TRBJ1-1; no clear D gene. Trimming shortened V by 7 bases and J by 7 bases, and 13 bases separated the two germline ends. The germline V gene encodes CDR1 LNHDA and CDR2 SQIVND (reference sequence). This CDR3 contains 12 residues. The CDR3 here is CASTGRHVEAFF. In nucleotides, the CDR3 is TGTGCCAGTACGGGGAGACACGTTGAAGCTTTCTTT.

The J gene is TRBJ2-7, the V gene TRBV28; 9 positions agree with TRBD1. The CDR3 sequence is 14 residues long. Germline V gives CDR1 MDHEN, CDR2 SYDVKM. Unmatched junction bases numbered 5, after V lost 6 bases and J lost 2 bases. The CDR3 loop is CASSPQGATYEQYF. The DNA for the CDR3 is TGTGCCAGCAGCCCACAGGGGGCGACCTACGAGCAGTACTTC.

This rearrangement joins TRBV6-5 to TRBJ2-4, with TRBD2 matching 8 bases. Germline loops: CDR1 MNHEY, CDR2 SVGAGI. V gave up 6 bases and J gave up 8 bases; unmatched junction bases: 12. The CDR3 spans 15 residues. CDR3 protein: CASSEGRLASDIQYF. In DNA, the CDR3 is TGTGCCAGCAGCGAGGGGAGACTAGCGTCTGACATTCAGTACTTC.

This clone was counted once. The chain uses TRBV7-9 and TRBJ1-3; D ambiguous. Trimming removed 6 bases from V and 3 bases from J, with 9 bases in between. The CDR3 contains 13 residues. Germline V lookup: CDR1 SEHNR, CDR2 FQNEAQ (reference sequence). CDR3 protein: CASRLEGGNTIYF. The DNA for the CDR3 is TGTGCCAGCAGGCTAGAGGGTGGAAACACCATATATTTT.

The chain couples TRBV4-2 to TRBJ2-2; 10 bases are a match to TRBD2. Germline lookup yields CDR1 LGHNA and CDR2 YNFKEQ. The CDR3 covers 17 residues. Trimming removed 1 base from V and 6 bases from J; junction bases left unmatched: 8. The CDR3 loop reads CASSQVELAGQAGELFF. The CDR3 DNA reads TGTGCCAGCAGCCAAGTGGAACTAGCGGGGCAAGCCGGGGAGCTGTTTTTT.